A single sample is the source of the 28 T cell receptor beta chains below, sequenced in a study of low-dose radiotherapy and immunotherapy resistance in tumors. TRAV- and TRBV-specific primers, spanning alpha and beta chains, primed first-strand cDNA. The authors amplified TCRs for 20 PCR cycles with a constant-region primer and a V-primer adapter. TCRdb re-called the reads with MiXCR, one entry per CDR3 protein. The sample records about 60,000 distinct CDR3 sequences, 23% being singletons. As for time point: after trial treatment. Noted treatment: LDRT plus nivolumab, ipilimumab, low-dose cyclophosphamide and aspirin (RACIN trial). The specimen was PBMCs, collected after low-dose radiotherapy plus immunotherapy. The source of these receptors is a male donor with prostate cancer.

At least ten counts were recorded for this clonotype. This chain connects TRBV6-6 to TRBJ1-2; 11 bases are a match to TRBD1. The CDR3 contains 16 residues. V was pared by 1 base and J by 7 bases, with 8 bases of the junction left unmatched. CDR1 is MNHNY, CDR2 SVGAGI, per germline (reference sequence). In DNA, the CDR3 is TGTGCCAGCAGTTACTTAACGGGACAGGGGGACGGTGGCTACACCTTC. Amino acid sequence: CASSYLTGQGDGGYTF.

This clonotype came up many times. The genes are TRBV5-1 and TRBJ2-1; D gene ambiguous. CDR1 is SGHRS and CDR2 is YFSETQ in the germline V gene. CDR3 length equals 14 residues. V lost 0 bases and J 3 bases, leaving 7 bases between the germline ends. The CDR3 DNA is TGCGCCAGCAGCTTGGTGGAGTACTACAATGAGCAGTTCTTC. It specifies CASSLVEYYNEQFF.

In the case of this clonotype: No DNA is shown, since the ends of the CDR3 on it are uncertain; the CDR3 is the one TCRdb lists. CDR3 in amino acids: CASSIYLCSAAEGHEQFF. This chain links TRBV4-2 with TRBJ2-1; the D call of TRBD2 is as the table states it, not checked on the DNA. CDR1 is LGHNA, CDR2 YNFKEQ, per germline. Inclusive of both ends, the CDR3 amounts to 18 amino acids.

In this sample, this clonotype turned up many times. The chain uses TRBV20-1 and TRBJ1-2, with 9 bases fitting TRBD1. In germline, CDR1 is DFQATT, CDR2 SNEGSKA (reference sequence). The CDR3 extends over 12 amino acids. V dropped 3 bases and J dropped 8; count of bases not matched to a gene: 4. In nucleotides, the CDR3 is TGCAGTGCTAGTAGACAGGGGGGAGGCTACACCTTC. The encoded protein is CSASRQGGGYTF.

The sample holds many counts of this clonotype. At one boundary the junction diverges from the germline segment, which might be a read error. CDR3 sequence (DNA): TGTGCCAGCAGCTTAGATAGGTCCTACCGAACGCTCTTT. Protein: CASSLDRSYRTLF. The V call is TRBV11-2, the J call TRBJ1-1; D gene unclear. The CDR3 contains 13 residues. In germline, CDR1 is SGHAT, CDR2 FQNNGV.

The rearrangement uses TRBV6-2 or TRBV6-3 and TRBJ2-6; 8 bases line up with TRBD2. This CDR3 is 16 amino acids long. The germline V gene encodes CDR1 MNHEY and CDR2 SVGEGT. J was trimmed by 4 bases and V by 5 bases; bases with no gene match: 7. Written as DNA, the CDR3 is TGTGCCAGCAGTGCGACTAGCGCGTCAGGGGCCAACGTCCTGACTTTC. This sequence encodes CASSATSASGANVLTF.

This clonotype was observed at least ten times. The chain couples TRBV20-1 to TRBJ2-7, with TRBD2 matching over 7 bases. The V segment lost 4 bases and the J segment 3 bases; nucleotides outside the gene matches: 6. The CDR3 has 13 amino acids. CDR1 DFQATT and CDR2 SNEGSKA come from the germline V gene (reference sequence). The CDR3 DNA is TGCAGTGCTACACCGAGGGAGGGCTACGAGCAGTACTTC. Protein sequence: CSATPREGYEQYF.

This clonotype was detected many times. V and J are TRBV5-1 and TRBJ1-4, with D unclear. This CDR3 spans 14 amino acids. The V gene's germline CDR1 is SGHRS and CDR2 YFSETQ. Between the trimmed V and J ends, which lost 5 bases and 6 bases, there was a span of 14 bases. The CDR3 reads CASSTGNRDEKLFF. The CDR3, as DNA: TGCGCCAGCAGTACCGGGAACCGTGATGAAAAACTGTTTTTT.

This clonotype was seen repeatedly, ten times or more. The J gene is TRBJ1-6, the V gene TRBV28; 7 nucleotides line up with TRBD1. The CDR3 covers 15 residues. After removal of 5 bases from V and 5 bases from J, the junction contained 6 bases not matched to a gene. Germline-derived CDR1 and CDR2 are MDHEN and SYDVKM. The CDR3 bases are TGTGCCAGCAGTACCCAGACAGGGAATAATTCACCCCTCCACTTT. Protein sequence: CASSTQTGNNSPLHF.

This clonotype was seen repeatedly, ten times or more. The CDR3 DNA reads TGCAGTGCTAGATTAACGGGACTCTCCTACAATGAGCAGTTCTTC. Translated: CSARLTGLSYNEQFF. The gene calls are TRBV20-1 and TRBJ2-1; D is perhaps TRBD2 (6 bases). This CDR3 is built from 15 residues. Deletions cut 2 bases from V and 0 bases from J, with 11 bases between. Per the germline V gene, CDR1 is DFQATT and CDR2 is SNEGSKA (reference sequence).

Many counts were recorded for this clonotype. This CDR3 is CASSLERETAQYF. DNA of the CDR3: TGTGCCAGCAGCTTAGAGCGGGAGACGGCGCAGTATTTT. The chain recombines TRBV11-2 with TRBJ2-3; 7 bases fit TRBD2. With V trimmed by 0 bases and J by 10 bases, 4 bases remained unmatched. This CDR3 has 13 residues. Germline values: CDR1 SGHAT, CDR2 FQNNGV.

This clonotype was counted at least ten times. The rearrangement uses TRBV24-1 and TRBJ2-7; tentatively, D is TRBD1 or TRBD2 (5 bases each). The CDR3 sequence is 15 residues long. Trimming took off 4 bases at V and 5 bases at J, with 17 bases between the two ends. CDR1 and CDR2 (germline): KGHDR, SFDVKD. CDR3 amino acids: CATSERIQGVDEQYF. CDR3 in DNA: TGTGCCACCAGTGAACGGATCCAGGGAGTCGACGAGCAGTACTTC.

This rearrangement joins TRBV7-2 to TRBJ1-3; D perhaps matches TRBD1 (5 bases). This CDR3 is built from 14 residues. CDR1 and CDR2 from the germline V gene are SGHTA and FQGNSA. V lost 1 base, J lost 4 bases, and 8 bases lay in between. The CDR3, as DNA: TGTGCCAGCAGCTTAGGGGGCACGGGAAACACCATATATTTT. It encodes CASSLGGTGNTIYF. Variable domain in full (rest from reference TRBV7-2 and TRBJ1-3): GAGVSQSPSNKVTEKGKDVELRCDPISGHTALYWYRQSLGQGLEFLIYFQGNSAPDKSGLPSDRFSAERTGGSVSTLTIQRTQQEDSAVYLCASSLGGTGNTIYFGEGSWLTVV.

This clonotype was detected ten times or more. The V and J genes are TRBV18 and TRBJ1-5; 7 nucleotides match TRBD1. The CDR3 length is 15 residues. Germline V lookup: CDR1 KGHSH, CDR2 LQKENI. The J segment lost 5 bases and the V segment lost 1 base, leaving 5 bases of the junction unmatched. The DNA for the CDR3 is TGTGCCAGCTCACCACGGACAGGCGCAGATCAGCCCCAGCATTTT. Translated, it gives CASSPRTGADQPQHF.

Many counts were recorded for this clonotype. The chain recombines TRBV19 with TRBJ2-1; D call uncertain. Germline-derived CDR1 and CDR2 are LNHDA and SQIVND (reference sequence). This CDR3 has 16 residues. V dropped 6 bases and J dropped 0 bases, with 15 bases sitting between them. Here the CDR3 reads CASRENSFSSYNEQFF. The CDR3 DNA reads as TGTGCCAGTAGGGAAAATAGCTTCAGCTCCTACAATGAGCAGTTCTTC.

This clonotype was found many times. V is TRBV7-9 and J is TRBJ1-1, with 8 bases fitting TRBD1. Germline assignment: CDR1 SEHNR and CDR2 FQNEAQ (reference sequence). This CDR3 contains 16 residues. The ends lost 4 bases at V and 3 bases at J; junction bases unmatched: 10. In nucleotides, the CDR3 is TGTGCCAGCAGCTCGAGACAGGGGTACGGGGACACTGAAGCTTTCTTT. Encoded protein: CASSSRQGYGDTEAFF.

This clonotype was counted only a few times. A far larger clone is off by one base, so a read error is likely. This chain links TRBV28 with TRBJ2-7; 9 bases fit TRBD2. This CDR3 has 17 amino acids. Per the germline V gene, CDR1 is MDHEN and CDR2 is SYDVKM. The V and J ends lost 5 bases and 7 bases, in that order; junction bases with no gene match: 18. This CDR3 reads CASSPSRWREGRNEQYF. The CDR3 DNA reads as TGTGCCAGCAGTCCCTCAAGGTGGCGGGAGGGCCGCAATGAGCAGTACTTC.

This clonotype was recorded once. This likely reflects a read error, since a far larger clone is one base away. The chain carries TRBV6-1 and TRBJ1-1; TRBD1 matches 10 bases. The V gene's germline CDR1 is MNHNS and CDR2 SASEGT. The CDR3 runs to 17 residues. V lost 7 bases, J lost 9 bases, and 20 bases stayed unmatched. The CDR3 region is CASNPQTGGRGSSKAFF. The CDR3 DNA reads TGTGCCAGCAACCCCCAGACAGGGGGCCGAGGGAGTTCTAAAGCTTTCTTT.

This clonotype was seen repeatedly, ten times or more. This chain uses TRBV6-1 with TRBJ2-5, with a weak D call TRBD2 (6 bases). V was pared by 4 bases and J by 2 bases, with 8 bases between. Germline CDR1 is MNHNS and CDR2 is SASEGT. The CDR3 has 13 amino acids. As DNA, the CDR3 is TGTGCCAGCAGTGTCGGGGGTCAAGAGACCCAGTACTTC. Translated: CASSVGGQETQYF.

Many counts were recorded for this clonotype. This rearrangement joins TRBV11-1 to TRBJ2-7, with TRBD1 matching 7 bases. With V trimmed by 3 bases and J by 3 bases, 5 bases remained unmatched. Germline V CDR1 and CDR2: SGHAT, FQDESV (reference sequence). CDR3 length: 14 amino acids. CDR3 bases: TGTGCCAGCAGCTTGGGACAGCGAGACTACGAGCAGTACTTC. Residues: CASSLGQRDYEQYF.

The table lists this clonotype with many counts. The CDR3 nucleotides read TGTGCCAGCAGCTTACTGGCGGTTCCGCGGACCCAGTACTTC. Its translation is CASSLLAVPRTQYF. The chain uses TRBV7-2 and TRBJ2-5, with D unclear. The CDR3 has 14 residues. V was pared by 2 bases and J by 7 bases, with 14 bases between. In germline, CDR1 is SGHTA, CDR2 FQGNSA. Full variable domain (outside the CDR3, taken from reference TRBV7-2 and TRBJ2-5): GAGVSQSPSNKVTEKGKDVELRCDPISGHTALYWYRQSLGQGLEFLIYFQGNSAPDKSGLPSDRFSAERTGGSVSTLTIQRTQQEDSAVYLCASSLLAVPRTQYFGPGTRLLVL.

This clonotype was observed many times. The rearrangement links TRBV7-3 to TRBJ2-7; TRBD2 might be the D (5 bases). This CDR3 comprises 13 residues. CDR1 and CDR2 (germline): SGHTA, FQGTGA. Trimming cost V 4 bases and J 7 bases, with 14 bases left between them. The CDR3 sequence is CASSSSLVSEQYF. The CDR3 region has the DNA TGTGCCAGCAGCTCATCACTAGTGAGTGAGCAGTACTTC.

V gene TRBV10-3 combines with J gene TRBJ2-7; 8 nucleotides align to TRBD1. V dropped 4 bases and J dropped 6; count of bases not matched to a gene: 2. CDR3 size: 12 residues. The germline V gene has CDR1 ENHRY and CDR2 SYGVKD. The CDR3 here is CAISGQGAEQYF. DNA of the CDR3: TGTGCCATCAGTGGCCAGGGGGCCGAGCAGTACTTC.

The table lists this clonotype with many counts. The V call is TRBV20-1, the J call TRBJ1-1; D not resolved. The CDR3 totals 12 residues. Germline V CDR1 and CDR2: DFQATT, SNEGSKA (reference sequence). The V and J ends lost 1 base and 6 bases respectively, with 9 bases between them. Written as DNA, the CDR3 is TGCAGTGCTAGAGCTGGGTTGGCTGAAGCTTTCTTT. Translated: CSARAGLAEAFF.

This clonotype showed up many times. This chain links TRBV6-2 or TRBV6-3 with TRBJ1-5, with D uncertain. From germline, CDR1 is MNHEY and CDR2 SVGEGT. The CDR3 spans 12 residues. Trimming took 5 bases from V and 2 from J, leaving 4 bases between them. CDR3 sequence reads: CASSQGNQPQHF. CDR3 sequence (DNA): TGTGCCAGCAGTCAAGGCAATCAGCCCCAGCATTTT.

This clonotype was picked up one time. The chain uses TRBV28 and TRBJ2-4; 7 bases are a match to TRBD2. V trimming: 10 bases; J trimming: 1 base; junction bases outside the gene matches: 13. The CDR3 length is 16 residues. Germline values: CDR1 MDHEN, CDR2 SYDVKM. The CDR3 spells CAIRTSVGSAKNIQYF. DNA for the CDR3: TGTGCCATACGGACTAGTGTGGGTTCGGCCAAAAACATTCAGTACTTC.

This clonotype appeared many times. V is TRBV10-3 and J is TRBJ2-6, with D possibly matching TRBD2 (6 bases). The ends were cut back, 7 bases at V and 0 bases at J, with 10 bases in the middle. Germline V CDR1 and CDR2: ENHRY, SYGVKD. The CDR3 covers 15 residues. For the CDR3, the DNA is TGTGCCATCAAGGAAGCGGGCTCTGGGGCCAACGTCCTGACTTTC. It yields the protein CAIKEAGSGANVLTF.

There are a few counts of this clonotype. This chain uses TRBV14 with TRBJ2-1, with 11 bases aligning to TRBD2. CDR1 is SGHDN and CDR2 is FVKESK in the germline V gene. The CDR3 length is 16 residues. J was trimmed by 8 bases and V by 0 bases; bases with no gene match: 6. The DNA of the CDR3 is TGTGCCAGCAGCCAAGAGCGCCTAGCGGGAGGTCATGAGCAGTTCTTC. Residues: CASSQERLAGGHEQFF. The whole variable domain, remainder taken from reference TRBV14 and TRBJ2-1, is EAGVTQFPSHSVIEKGQTVTLRCDPISGHDNLYWYRRVMGKEIKFLLHFVKESKQDESGMPNNRFLAERTGGTYSTLKVQPAELEDSGVYFCASSQERLAGGHEQFFGPGTRLTVL.